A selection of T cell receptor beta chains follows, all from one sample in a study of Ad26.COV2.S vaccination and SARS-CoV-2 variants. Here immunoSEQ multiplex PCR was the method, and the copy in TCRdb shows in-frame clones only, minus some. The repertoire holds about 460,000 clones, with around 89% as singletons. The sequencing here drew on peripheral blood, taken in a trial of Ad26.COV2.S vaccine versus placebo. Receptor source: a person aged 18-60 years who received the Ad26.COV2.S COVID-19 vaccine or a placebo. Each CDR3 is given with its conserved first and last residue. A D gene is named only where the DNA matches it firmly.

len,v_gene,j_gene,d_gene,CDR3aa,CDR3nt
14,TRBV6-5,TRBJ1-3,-,CASSYRSSGNTIYF,TGTGCCAGCAGTTACCGGTCGTCTGGAAACACCATATATTTT
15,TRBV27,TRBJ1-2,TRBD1,CASSPSPDRGVGYTF,TGTGCCAGCAGCCCAAGCCCGGACAGGGGAGTGGGCTACACCTTC
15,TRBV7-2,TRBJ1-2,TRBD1,CASSLGTGLNYGYTF,TGTGCCAGCAGCTTAGGGACAGGGTTGAACTATGGCTACACCTTC
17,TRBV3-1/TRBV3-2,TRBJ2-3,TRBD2,CASSLSPGLVNTDTQYF,TGTGCCAGCAGCCTTTCGCCGGGACTAGTAAACACAGATACGCAGTATTTT
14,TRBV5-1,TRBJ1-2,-,CASSPGPANYGYTF,TGCGCCAGCAGCCCCGGACCGGCCAATTATGGCTACACCTTC
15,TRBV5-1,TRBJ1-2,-,CASSLARRSGDGYTF,TGCGCCAGCAGCTTGGCCAGGAGGTCAGGGGATGGCTACACCTTC
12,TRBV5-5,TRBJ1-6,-,CATGVHNSPLHF,TGTGCCACCGGAGTTCATAATTCACCCCTCCACTTT
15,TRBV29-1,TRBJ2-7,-,CSVNEQGANSYEQYF,TGCAGCGTAAATGAACAGGGAGCCAACTCCTACGAGCAGTACTTC
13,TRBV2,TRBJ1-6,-,CAIKTRLDSPLHF,TGTGCCATCAAAACGCGCCTAGATTCACCCCTCCACTTT
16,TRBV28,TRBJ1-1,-,CASRIPLGHLNTEAFF,TGTGCCAGCAGGATACCCTTGGGACACCTGAACACTGAAGCTTTCTTT